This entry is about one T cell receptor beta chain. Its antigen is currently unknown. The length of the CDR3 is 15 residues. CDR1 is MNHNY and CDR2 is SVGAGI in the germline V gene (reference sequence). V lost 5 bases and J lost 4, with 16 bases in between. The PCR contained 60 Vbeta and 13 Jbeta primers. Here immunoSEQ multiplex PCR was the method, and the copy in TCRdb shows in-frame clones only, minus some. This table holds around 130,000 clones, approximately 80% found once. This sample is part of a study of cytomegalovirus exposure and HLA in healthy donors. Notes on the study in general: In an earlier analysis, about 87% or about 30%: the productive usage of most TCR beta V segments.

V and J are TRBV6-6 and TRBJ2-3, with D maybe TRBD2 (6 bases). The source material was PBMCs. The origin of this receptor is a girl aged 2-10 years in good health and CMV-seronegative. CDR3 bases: TGTGCCAGCAGTCCCCCGGCCGGGAGATCAGATACGCAGTATTTT. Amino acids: CASSPPAGRSDTQYF.